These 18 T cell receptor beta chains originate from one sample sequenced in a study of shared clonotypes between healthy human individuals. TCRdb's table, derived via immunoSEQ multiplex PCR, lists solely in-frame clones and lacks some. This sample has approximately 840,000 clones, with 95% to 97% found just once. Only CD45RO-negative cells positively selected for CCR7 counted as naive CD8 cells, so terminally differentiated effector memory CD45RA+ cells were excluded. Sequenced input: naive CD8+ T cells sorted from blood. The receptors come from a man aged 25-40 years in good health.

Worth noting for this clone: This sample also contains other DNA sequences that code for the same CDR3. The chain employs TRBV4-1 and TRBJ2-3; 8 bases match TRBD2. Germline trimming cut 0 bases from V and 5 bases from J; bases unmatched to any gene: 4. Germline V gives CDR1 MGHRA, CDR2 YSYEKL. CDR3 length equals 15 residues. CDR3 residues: CASSQELAGGDTQYF. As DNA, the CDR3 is TGCGCCAGCAGCCAAGAGCTAGCGGGTGGAGATACGCAGTATTTT.

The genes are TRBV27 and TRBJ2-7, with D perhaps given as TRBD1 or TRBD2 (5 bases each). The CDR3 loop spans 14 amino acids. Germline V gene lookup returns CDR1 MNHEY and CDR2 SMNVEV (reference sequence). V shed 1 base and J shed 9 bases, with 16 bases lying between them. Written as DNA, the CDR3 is TGTGCCAGCAGTTTATACGGGACGACGTTAGGGCAGTACTTC. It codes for CASSLYGTTLGQYF.

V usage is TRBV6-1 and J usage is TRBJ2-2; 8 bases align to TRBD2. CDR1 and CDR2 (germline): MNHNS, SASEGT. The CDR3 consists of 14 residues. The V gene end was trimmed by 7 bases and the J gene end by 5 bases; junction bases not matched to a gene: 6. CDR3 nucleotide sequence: TGTGCCAGCATTTGGACTAGCAGTACCGGGGAGCTGTTTTTT. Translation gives CASIWTSSTGELFF.

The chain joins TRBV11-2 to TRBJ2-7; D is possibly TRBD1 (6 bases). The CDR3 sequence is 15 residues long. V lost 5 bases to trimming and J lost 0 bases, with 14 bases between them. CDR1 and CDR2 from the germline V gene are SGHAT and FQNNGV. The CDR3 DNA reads TGTGCCAGCAGCCTTTCCGGGACAATCTCCTACGAGCAGTACTTC. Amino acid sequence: CASSLSGTISYEQYF.

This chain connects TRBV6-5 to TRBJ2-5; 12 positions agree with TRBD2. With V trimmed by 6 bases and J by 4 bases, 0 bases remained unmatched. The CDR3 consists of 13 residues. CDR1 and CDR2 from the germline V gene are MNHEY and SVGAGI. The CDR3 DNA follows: TGTGCCAGCAGGGGACTAGCGGGAGAGACCCAGTACTTC. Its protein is CASRGLAGETQYF.

Written as DNA, the CDR3 is TGTGCCAGCAGCTTAGACTGGGAAGGGGCCGGGGAGCTGTTTTTT. Translated: CASSLDWEGAGELFF. This chain uses TRBV7-9 with TRBJ2-2; maybe TRBD1 (5 bases). Germline values: CDR1 SEHNR, CDR2 FQNEAQ (reference sequence). This CDR3 spans 15 amino acids. V lost 1 base, J lost 6 bases, and 12 bases lay in between.

Written as DNA, the CDR3 is TGTGCCAGCAGCCCCCGGACAGCCAACTACGAGCAGTACTTC. It encodes CASSPRTANYEQYF. This chain uses TRBV7-9 with TRBJ2-7, with a tentative D call TRBD1 (6 bases). This CDR3 has 14 amino acids. In germline, CDR1 is SEHNR, CDR2 FQNEAQ (reference sequence). Trimming took 5 bases from V and 3 from J, leaving 14 bases between them. Variable domain in full (rest from reference TRBV7-9 and TRBJ2-7): DTGVSQNPRHKITKRGQNVTFRCDPISEHNRLYWYRQTLGQGPEFLTYFQNEAQLEKSRLLSDRFSAERPKGSFSTLEIQRTEQGDSAMYLCASSPRTANYEQYFGPGTRLTVT.

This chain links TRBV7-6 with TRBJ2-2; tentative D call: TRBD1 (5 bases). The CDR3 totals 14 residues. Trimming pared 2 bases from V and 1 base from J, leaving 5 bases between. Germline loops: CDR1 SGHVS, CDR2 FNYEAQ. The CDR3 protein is CASSLQGNTGELFF. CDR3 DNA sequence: TGTGCCAGCAGCTTACAGGGGAACACCGGGGAGCTGTTTTTT. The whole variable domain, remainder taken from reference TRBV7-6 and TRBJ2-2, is GAGVSQSPRYKVTKRGQDVALRCDPISGHVSLYWYRQALGQGPEFLTYFNYEAQQDKSGLPNDRFSAERPEGSISTLTIQRTEQRDSAMYRCASSLQGNTGELFFGEGSRLTVL.

CDR3 amino acids: CASREGQGVMNTEAFF. The CDR3 DNA reads as TGTGCCAGCAGGGAGGGACAGGGGGTGATGAACACTGAAGCTTTCTTT. This chain joins TRBV16 and TRBJ1-1; 11 bases match TRBD1. Germline CDR1 reads KGHSY; CDR2 reads FQNENV. The CDR3 is 16 residues long. Losses at the gene ends were 6 bases for V and 0 bases for J; bases not matched to a gene: 6.

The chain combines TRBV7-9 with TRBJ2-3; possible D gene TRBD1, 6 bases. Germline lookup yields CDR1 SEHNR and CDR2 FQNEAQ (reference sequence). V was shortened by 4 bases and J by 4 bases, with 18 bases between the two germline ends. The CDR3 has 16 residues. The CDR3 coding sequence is TGTGCCAGCAGCTCAACAGGGTTAGCCGGCGCAGATACGCAGTATTTT. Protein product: CASSSTGLAGADTQYF.

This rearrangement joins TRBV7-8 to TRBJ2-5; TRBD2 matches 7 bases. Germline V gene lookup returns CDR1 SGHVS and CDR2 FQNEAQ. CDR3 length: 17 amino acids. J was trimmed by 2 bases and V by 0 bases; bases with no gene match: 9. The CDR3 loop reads CASSLAIGLVSQETQYF. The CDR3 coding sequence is TGTGCCAGCAGCTTAGCGATCGGACTAGTTTCTCAAGAGACCCAGTACTTC.

This CDR3 is CASSIDPPASGRPGELFF. The CDR3 nucleotides read TGTGCCAGTAGTATAGACCCACCGGCTAGCGGGAGACCCGGGGAGCTGTTTTTT. This chain links TRBV19 with TRBJ2-2; 10 bases are shared with TRBD2. Germline V gives CDR1 LNHDA, CDR2 SQIVND (reference sequence). J lost 6 bases, V lost 0 bases, and 10 bases had no gene match. The CDR3 covers 18 residues.

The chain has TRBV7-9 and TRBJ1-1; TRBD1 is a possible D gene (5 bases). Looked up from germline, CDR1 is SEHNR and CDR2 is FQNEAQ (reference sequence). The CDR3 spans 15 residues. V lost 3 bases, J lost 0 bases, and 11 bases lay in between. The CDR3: CASSLGRTMNTEAFF. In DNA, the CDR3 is TGTGCCAGCAGCTTGGGACGGACAATGAACACTGAAGCTTTCTTT.

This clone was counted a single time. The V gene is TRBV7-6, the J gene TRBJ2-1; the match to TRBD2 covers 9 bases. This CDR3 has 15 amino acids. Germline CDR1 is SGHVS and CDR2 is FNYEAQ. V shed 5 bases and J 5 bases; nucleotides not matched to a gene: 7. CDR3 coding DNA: TGTGCCAGCAGCCCATTAGCGGGAGCAGACAATGAGCAGTTCTTC. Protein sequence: CASSPLAGADNEQFF.

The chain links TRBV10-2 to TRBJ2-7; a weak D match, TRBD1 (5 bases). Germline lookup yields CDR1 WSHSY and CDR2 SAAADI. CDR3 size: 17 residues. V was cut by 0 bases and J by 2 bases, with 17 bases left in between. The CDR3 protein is CASSESKGVSDPYEQYF. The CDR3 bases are TGCGCCAGCAGTGAGTCGAAAGGGGTAAGCGACCCCTACGAGCAGTACTTC.

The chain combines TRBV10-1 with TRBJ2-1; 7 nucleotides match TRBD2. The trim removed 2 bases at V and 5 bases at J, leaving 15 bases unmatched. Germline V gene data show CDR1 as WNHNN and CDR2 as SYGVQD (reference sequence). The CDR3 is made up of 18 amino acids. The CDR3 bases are TGCGCCAGCAGTGAGCCTGAATCCCGGGACTATCTCGACAATGAGCAGTTCTTC. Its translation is CASSEPESRDYLDNEQFF.

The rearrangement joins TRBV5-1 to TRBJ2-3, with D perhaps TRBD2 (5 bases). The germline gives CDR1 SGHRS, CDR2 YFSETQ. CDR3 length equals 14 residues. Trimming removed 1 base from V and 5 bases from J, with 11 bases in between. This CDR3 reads CASSLPEAVDTQYF. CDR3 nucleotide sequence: TGCGCCAGCAGCTTGCCGGAGGCTGTAGATACGCAGTATTTT.

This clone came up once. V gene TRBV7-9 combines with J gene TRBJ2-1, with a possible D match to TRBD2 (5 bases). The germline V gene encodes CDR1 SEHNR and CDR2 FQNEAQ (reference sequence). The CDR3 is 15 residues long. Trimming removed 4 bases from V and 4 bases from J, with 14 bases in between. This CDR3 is CASSYVLASYNEQFF. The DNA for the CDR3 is TGTGCCAGCAGCTATGTCTTAGCGTCGTACAATGAGCAGTTCTTC.